The 11 T cell receptor beta chains below were found in one sample sequenced in a study of blood T cell repertoires in COVID-19. Produced via immunoSEQ multiplex PCR; TCRdb's table is partial and in-frame only. The sample lists about 160,000 clones; 75% to 90% were seen once. The specimen sequenced was peripheral blood. The source of these receptors is a human donor with acute or convalescent COVID-19. The donor label of this sample is uncertain.

V gene TRBV29-1 combines with J gene TRBJ1-2; 8 bases are shared with TRBD1. Germline CDR1 and CDR2: SQVTM and ANQGSEA. Trimming cost V 5 bases and J 6 bases; bases outside gene matches: 11. CDR3 size: 14 residues. CDR3 sequence reads: CSVPDHGTGNGYTF. The CDR3 DNA is TGCAGCGTTCCCGACCACGGGACAGGCAATGGCTACACCTTC.

V and J are TRBV12-3 or TRBV12-4 and TRBJ1-1, with unresolved D. This CDR3 is 11 amino acids long. V gave up 5 bases and J gave up 2 bases, with 3 bases separating them. As DNA, the CDR3 is TGTGCCAGCAGTCCAAACACTGAAGCTTTCTTT. It is translated as CASSPNTEAFF.

J is TRBJ2-2 and V is TRBV3-1 (or the pseudogene TRBV3-2), with D tentatively TRBD1 (6 bases). Trimming pared 5 bases from V and 5 bases from J, leaving 15 bases between. CDR1 is LGHDT and CDR2 is YNNKEL in the germline V gene (reference sequence). The CDR3 is 15 residues long. The CDR3 here is CASSARGSRTGELFF. For the CDR3, the DNA is TGTGCCAGCAGCGCTAGGGGGTCGCGAACCGGGGAGCTGTTTTTT.

The CDR3 loop is CASSHTRTEAFF. The DNA of the CDR3 is TGTGCCAGCAGCCATACGCGCACTGAAGCTTTCTTT. The chain couples TRBV6-5 to TRBJ1-1; D gene uncertain. This CDR3 region has 12 residues. In germline, CDR1 is MNHEY, CDR2 SVGAGI. V lost 6 bases, J lost 4 bases, and 9 bases lay in between.

J is TRBJ2-1 and V is TRBV19, with a weak D call TRBD1 (6 bases). Germline CDR1 and CDR2: LNHDA and SQIVND (reference sequence). The V end was cut by 3 bases, the J end by 4 bases, with 13 bases between. This CDR3 is built from 15 residues. CDR3 residues: CASSIRQARYNEQFF. The CDR3 DNA is TGTGCCAGTAGTATTCGACAGGCGAGATACAATGAGCAGTTCTTC.

The chain is built from TRBV19 and TRBJ2-1; perhaps TRBD1 as D (6 bases). The germline V and J ends were trimmed by 1 base and 7 bases, with 14 bases remaining between them. The germline V gene encodes CDR1 LNHDA and CDR2 SQIVND (reference sequence). This CDR3 region has 15 residues. The CDR3 nucleotides are TGTGCCAGTAGTATAGGACAGGCTATTTTAAATGAGCAGTTCTTC. Its translation is CASSIGQAILNEQFF. Together with reference TRBV19 and TRBJ2-1, the CDR3 gives the full variable domain: DGGITQSPKYLFRKEGQNVTLSCEQNLNHDAMYWYRQDPGQGLRLIYYSQIVNDFQKGDIAEGYSVSREKKESFPLTVTSAQKNPTAFYLCASSIGQAILNEQFFGPGTRLTVL.

The chain recombines TRBV7-2 with TRBJ2-7; TRBD1 is a possible D gene (7 bases). Germline V gene lookup returns CDR1 SGHTA and CDR2 FQGNSA. The CDR3 loop spans 14 amino acids. Trimming removed 5 bases at V and 6 bases at J, with 17 bases between. The CDR3 DNA sequence: TGTGCCAGCAGCGGGCAACAGGGGCGGGGCGAGCAGTACTTC. Its translation is CASSGQQGRGEQYF.

This clone was recorded a few times. The chain has TRBV19 and TRBJ1-6, with D perhaps matching TRBD1 (5 bases). Germline-derived CDR1 and CDR2 are LNHDA and SQIVND (reference sequence). This CDR3 has 14 residues. V dropped 8 bases and J dropped 7 bases, with 15 bases sitting between them. CDR3 protein: CASRQGPQNSPLHF. The CDR3 nucleotides read TGTGCCAGTCGGCAGGGCCCCCAAAATTCACCCCTCCACTTT.

This chain uses TRBV7-9 with TRBJ1-4, with 9 bases that match TRBD1. Germline loops: CDR1 SEHNR, CDR2 FQNEAQ (reference sequence). The CDR3 consists of 15 residues. V lost 5 bases and J lost 5; bases outside the gene matches: 6. The CDR3: CASSQRTGVNEKLFF. CDR3 in DNA: TGTGCCAGCAGCCAGCGGACAGGGGTAAATGAAAAACTGTTTTTT.

The CDR3 region is CASSESDRASGNTIYF. CDR3 bases: TGCGCCAGCAGTGAGTCGGACAGGGCGTCTGGAAACACCATATATTTT. V and J are TRBV10-1 and TRBJ1-3, with TRBD1 matching over 8 bases. This CDR3 contains 16 residues. Trimming took 0 bases from V and 1 from J; bases not matched to a gene: 2. Germline V CDR1 and CDR2: WNHNN, SYGVQD (reference sequence).

The chain couples TRBV5-1 to TRBJ1-1, with 9 bases that match TRBD1. J was trimmed by 4 bases and V by 4 bases; bases with no gene match: 5. This CDR3 has 14 residues. Looked up from germline, CDR1 is SGHRS and CDR2 is YFSETQ. CDR3 DNA sequence: TGCGCCAGCAGCGAACAGGGGGCGCTCACTGAAGCTTTCTTT. This translates into CASSEQGALTEAFF.